These 17 T cell receptor beta chains were all obtained from the same sample, sequenced in a study of persistence of HIV-infected CD4 T cells. These receptors have no identified antigens. The immunoSEQ assay was version 4, run in survey mode. TCRdb keeps only in-frame clones here, not all; method: immunoSEQ multiplex PCR. The profile shows some 23,000 clones, roughly 70% of them singletons. The stimulus was an HIV-1 Gag 15-mer peptide pool, about 1 ug/peptide/mL. Sorting of responding CD4+ T cells relied on upregulated CD40 ligand together with CD69. The input for sequencing was CD4+ T cells sorted from PBMCs after approximately 19-hour stimulation, taken from a patient who received antiretroviral therapy. The receptor set was obtained from an adult man with HIV who was CMV-seropositive.

This chain joins TRBV15 and TRBJ1-4; tentatively, D is TRBD1 (6 bases). With 6 bases removed from V and 8 bases from J, the gap between germline ends came to 16 bases. The germline V gene has CDR1 LNHNV and CDR2 YYDKDF (reference sequence). The CDR3 sequence is 14 residues long. The CDR3 is CATRIQGVGEKLFF. The CDR3 DNA reads as TGTGCCACCAGGATACAGGGTGTGGGGGAAAAACTGTTTTTT.

This sequence joins TRBV23-1 and TRBJ1-5; D gene unclear. TRBV23-1 is noted as an ORF with a role that remains uncertain. The CDR3 spans 18 residues. V lost 1 base to trimming and J lost 0 bases, with 16 bases between them. CDR3 protein: CASSQWNGGRYSNQPQHF. CDR3 coding DNA: TGCGCCAGCAGTCAATGGAACGGAGGGAGGTATAGCAATCAGCCCCAGCATTTT.

The chain recombines TRBV5-1 with TRBJ2-2; D gene ambiguous. V lost 4 bases to trimming and J lost 6 bases, with 7 bases between them. Germline CDR1 SGHRS, CDR2 YFSETQ. CDR3 length: 12 residues. For the CDR3, the DNA is TGCGCCAGCAGCCTGCCGTCCGGGGAGCTGTTTTTT. It encodes CASSLPSGELFF.

The rearrangement uses TRBV7-2 and TRBJ2-1; D is unclear. Germline loops: CDR1 SGHTA, CDR2 FQGNSA. This CDR3 region has 15 residues. V was cut by 1 base and J by 1 base, with 8 bases left in between. Written as DNA, the CDR3 is TGTGCCAGCAGCTTAGGTGGGCAGTCCTACAATGAGCAGTTCTTC. This encodes CASSLGGQSYNEQFF.

The V call is TRBV28, the J call TRBJ1-1; TRBD1 might be the D (6 bases). The length of the CDR3 is 14 residues. Germline values: CDR1 MDHEN, CDR2 SYDVKM. V lost 7 bases, J lost 1 base, and 13 bases lay in between. CDR3 nucleotides: TGTGCCAGCATTACAGGGTCGAGGAACACTGAAGCTTTCTTT. Its protein is CASITGSRNTEAFF.

J is TRBJ2-3 and V is TRBV7-3, with 8 bases matching TRBD2. V shed 2 bases, J shed 6 bases, and the junction held 7 bases outside the gene matches. This CDR3 comprises 15 residues. Germline V CDR1 and CDR2: SGHTA, FQGTGA. This CDR3 is CASSLYTGGPDTQYF. CDR3 coding DNA: TGTGCCAGCAGCTTATATACGGGGGGGCCTGATACGCAGTATTTT.

Only a few counts were recorded for this clone. The chain couples TRBV10-3 to TRBJ2-1; D is tentatively TRBD1 or TRBD2 (6 bases each). The CDR3 length is 16 residues. Per the germline V gene, CDR1 is ENHRY and CDR2 is SYGVKD. V was clipped by 3 bases and J by 5 bases, with 17 bases between them. In DNA, the CDR3 is TGTGCCATCAGTGAAGTAAGGGGGGCCCTCGACAATGAGCAGTTCTTC. Its translation is CAISEVRGALDNEQFF.

The chain couples TRBV19 to TRBJ2-7, with 7 bases matching TRBD2. V dropped 5 bases and J dropped 1; count of bases not matched to a gene: 14. This CDR3 is built from 17 residues. The V gene's germline CDR1 is LNHDA and CDR2 SQIVND (reference sequence). In DNA, the CDR3 is TGTGCCAGTAGTCCGCAGCGTCCCGGGGGGATATCCTACGAGCAGTACTTC. Amino acid sequence: CASSPQRPGGISYEQYF.

This clone was counted once. The rearrangement uses TRBV28 and TRBJ1-5, with D maybe TRBD1 (5 bases). Per germline, CDR1 MDHEN and CDR2 SYDVKM. The CDR3 is made up of 18 amino acids. The V end lost 3 bases, the J end lost 2 bases, and 20 bases lay between the germline ends. The CDR3 region has the DNA TGTGCCAGCAGTTTCTTGGCAGGGTTAACCCGAGGCAATCAGCCCCAGCATTTT. It encodes CASSFLAGLTRGNQPQHF. Supplemented by reference TRBV28 and TRBJ1-5, the full variable domain reads DVKVTQSSRYLVKRTGEKVFLECVQDMDHENMFWYRQDPGLGLRLIYFSYDVKMKEKGDIPEGYSVSREKKERFSLILESASTNQTSMYLCASSFLAGLTRGNQPQHFGDGTRLSIL.

CDR3 sequence: CASSRGGQVTDTQYF. DNA of the CDR3: TGTGCCAGCAGCCGCGGGGGACAGGTCACAGATACGCAGTATTTT. V usage is TRBV7-2 and J usage is TRBJ2-3, with D possibly being TRBD1 (8 bases). The V end was cut by 5 bases, the J end by 2 bases, with 14 bases between. Germline CDR1 SGHTA, CDR2 FQGNSA. The CDR3 loop spans 15 amino acids.

V and J are TRBV2 and TRBJ1-6; 7 bases agree with TRBD1. The CDR3 loop spans 14 amino acids. V gave up 7 bases and J gave up 5 bases; unmatched junction bases: 5. Germline CDR1 reads SNHLY; CDR2 reads FYNNEI. CDR3 nucleotide sequence: TGTGCCAGCACGCGGGACAGAGATAATTCACCCCTCCACTTT. It translates to CASTRDRDNSPLHF. Together with reference TRBV2 and TRBJ1-6, the CDR3 gives the full variable domain: EPEVTQTPSHQVTQMGQEVILRCVPISNHLYFYWYRQILGQKVEFLVSFYNNEISEKSEIFDDQFSVERPDGSNFTLKIRSTKLEDSAMYFCASTRDRDNSPLHFGNGTRLTVT.

This clone was counted between two and nine times. This chain links TRBV19 with TRBJ2-1; possible D gene TRBD2, 7 bases. This CDR3 spans 18 amino acids. Between the trimmed V and J ends, which lost 5 bases and 7 bases, there was a span of 27 bases. Germline V CDR1 and CDR2: LNHDA, SQIVND (reference sequence). The CDR3: CASSRGPGFEGGVNEQFF. The CDR3 coding sequence is TGTGCCAGTAGTCGGGGACCCGGATTTGAGGGGGGGGTAAATGAGCAGTTCTTC.

The V gene is TRBV19, the J gene TRBJ2-1, with 10 bases that match TRBD2. The CDR3 contains 20 residues. V dropped 3 bases and J dropped 0; count of bases not matched to a gene: 14. Germline CDR1 LNHDA, CDR2 SQIVND (reference sequence). This CDR3 reads CASSISLSGGSVISYNEQFF. The CDR3 region has the DNA TGTGCCAGTAGTATCAGCCTTAGCGGGGGGTCTGTGATCTCCTACAATGAGCAGTTCTTC.

V is TRBV7-6 and J is TRBJ2-3; perhaps TRBD2 as D (6 bases). The V gene lost 0 bases and the J gene lost 0 bases, with 19 bases spanning the gap. The germline V gene encodes CDR1 SGHVS and CDR2 FNYEAQ. This CDR3 region has 19 residues. The CDR3 reads CASSLAGGRVAGSTDTQYF. The CDR3 nucleotides read TGTGCCAGCAGCTTAGCGGGCGGTCGTGTGGCGGGGAGCACAGATACGCAGTATTTT. Full variable domain (missing parts from reference TRBV7-6 and TRBJ2-3): GAGVSQSPRYKVTKRGQDVALRCDPISGHVSLYWYRQALGQGPEFLTYFNYEAQQDKSGLPNDRFSAERPEGSISTLTIQRTEQRDSAMYRCASSLAGGRVAGSTDTQYFGPGTRLTVL.

This chain joins TRBV5-4 and TRBJ1-2; 11 nucleotides match TRBD1. Per the germline V gene, CDR1 is SGHNT and CDR2 is YYREEE (reference sequence). The CDR3 totals 16 residues. With V trimmed by 4 bases and J by 4 bases, 9 bases remained unmatched. The CDR3 here is CASSPGQGAIFYGYTF. For the CDR3, the DNA is TGTGCCAGCAGCCCAGGACAGGGGGCGATCTTCTATGGCTACACCTTC.

The chain is built from TRBV5-1 and TRBJ2-1; unclear D gene. Germline CDR1 and CDR2: SGHRS and YFSETQ. This CDR3 region has 15 residues. The V end lost 0 bases, the J end lost 6 bases, and 13 bases lay between the germline ends. The CDR3: CASSLVQPGRNEQFF. DNA for the CDR3: TGCGCCAGCAGCTTGGTACAACCGGGCCGCAATGAGCAGTTCTTC. The variable domain in full, completed from reference TRBV5-1 and TRBJ2-1, reads KAGVTQTPRYLIKTRGQQVTLSCSPISGHRSVSWYQQTPGQGLQFLFEYFSETQRNKGNFPGRFSGRQFSNSRSEMNVSTLELGDSALYLCASSLVQPGRNEQFFGPGTRLTVL.

The CDR3 loop is CASSIRREGEQYF. The DNA of the CDR3 is TGTGCCAGTAGTATTCGCAGGGAGGGTGAGCAGTACTTC. The V call is TRBV19, the J call TRBJ2-7; 7 bases agree with TRBD2. Unmatched junction bases numbered 6, after V lost 3 bases and J lost 7 bases. Germline values: CDR1 LNHDA, CDR2 SQIVND (reference sequence). CDR3 length: 13 residues.